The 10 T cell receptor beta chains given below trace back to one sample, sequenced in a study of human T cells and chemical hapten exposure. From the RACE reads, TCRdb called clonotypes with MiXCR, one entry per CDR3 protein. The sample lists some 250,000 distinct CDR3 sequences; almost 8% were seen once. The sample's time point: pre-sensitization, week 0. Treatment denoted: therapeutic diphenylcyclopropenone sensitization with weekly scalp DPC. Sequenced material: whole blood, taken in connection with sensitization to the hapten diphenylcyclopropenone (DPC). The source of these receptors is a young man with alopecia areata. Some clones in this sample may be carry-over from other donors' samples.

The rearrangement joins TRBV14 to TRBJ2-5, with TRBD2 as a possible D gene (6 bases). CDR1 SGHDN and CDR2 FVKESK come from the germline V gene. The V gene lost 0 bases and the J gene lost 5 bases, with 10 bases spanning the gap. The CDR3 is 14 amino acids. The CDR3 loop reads CASSQDGGYETQYF. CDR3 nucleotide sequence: TGTGCCAGCAGCCAAGACGGGGGATACGAGACCCAGTACTTC.

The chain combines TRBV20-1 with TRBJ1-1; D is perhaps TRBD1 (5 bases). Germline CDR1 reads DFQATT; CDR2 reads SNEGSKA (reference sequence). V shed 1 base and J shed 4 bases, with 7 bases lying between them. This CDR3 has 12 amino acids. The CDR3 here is CSARGQRTEAFF. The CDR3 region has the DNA TGCAGTGCTAGAGGACAGCGCACTGAAGCTTTCTTT.

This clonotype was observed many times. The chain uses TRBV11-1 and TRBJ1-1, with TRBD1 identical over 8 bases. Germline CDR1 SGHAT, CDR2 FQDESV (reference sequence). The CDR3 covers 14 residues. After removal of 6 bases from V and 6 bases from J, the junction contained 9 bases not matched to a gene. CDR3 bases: TGTGCCAGCAGTCAGGACAGGGCCAGCCCTGAAGCTTTCTTT. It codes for CASSQDRASPEAFF.

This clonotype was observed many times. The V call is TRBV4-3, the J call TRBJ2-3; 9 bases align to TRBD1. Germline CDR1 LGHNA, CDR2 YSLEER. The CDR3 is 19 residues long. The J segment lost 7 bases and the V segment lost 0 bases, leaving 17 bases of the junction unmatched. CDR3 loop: CASSQDSLRSRDREYTQYF. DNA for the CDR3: TGCGCCAGCAGCCAAGATTCCCTCCGGTCCCGGGACAGGGAGTATACGCAGTATTTT.

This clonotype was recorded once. CDR3 region: CAISVTVQETQYF. Here the CDR3 DNA reads TGTGCCATCAGTGTTACGGTACAAGAGACCCAGTACTTC. This chain uses TRBV10-3 with TRBJ2-5; D call uncertain. The germline gives CDR1 ENHRY, CDR2 SYGVKD. There are 13 residues in the CDR3. V dropped 4 bases and J dropped 2 bases, with 8 bases sitting between them.

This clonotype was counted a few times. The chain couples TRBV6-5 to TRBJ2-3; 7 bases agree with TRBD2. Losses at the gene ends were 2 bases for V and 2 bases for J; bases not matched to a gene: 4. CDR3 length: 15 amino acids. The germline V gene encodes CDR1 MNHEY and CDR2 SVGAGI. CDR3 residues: CASSYREGHTDTQYF. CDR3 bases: TGTGCCAGCAGTTACAGGGAGGGCCACACAGATACGCAGTATTTT.

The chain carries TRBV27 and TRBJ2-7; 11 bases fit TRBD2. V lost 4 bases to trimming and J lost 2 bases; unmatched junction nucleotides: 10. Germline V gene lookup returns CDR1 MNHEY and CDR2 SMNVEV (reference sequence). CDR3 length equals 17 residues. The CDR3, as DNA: TGTGCCAGCAGTTCCCGGCCGACTAGCGGGGAGACCTACGAGCAGTACTTC. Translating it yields CASSSRPTSGETYEQYF.

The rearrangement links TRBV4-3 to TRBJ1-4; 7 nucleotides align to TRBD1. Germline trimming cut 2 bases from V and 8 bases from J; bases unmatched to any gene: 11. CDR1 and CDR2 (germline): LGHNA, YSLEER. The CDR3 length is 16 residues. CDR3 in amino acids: CASSQYYRGGEEKLFF. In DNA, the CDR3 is TGCGCCAGCAGCCAATACTACAGGGGAGGAGAGGAAAAACTGTTTTTT.

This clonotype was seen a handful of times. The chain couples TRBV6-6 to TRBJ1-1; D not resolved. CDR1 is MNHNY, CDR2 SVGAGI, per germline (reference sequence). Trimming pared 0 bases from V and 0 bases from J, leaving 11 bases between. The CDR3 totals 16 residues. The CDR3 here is CASSYSTAGMNTEAFF. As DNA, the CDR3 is TGTGCCAGCAGTTACTCGACGGCAGGAATGAACACTGAAGCTTTCTTT.

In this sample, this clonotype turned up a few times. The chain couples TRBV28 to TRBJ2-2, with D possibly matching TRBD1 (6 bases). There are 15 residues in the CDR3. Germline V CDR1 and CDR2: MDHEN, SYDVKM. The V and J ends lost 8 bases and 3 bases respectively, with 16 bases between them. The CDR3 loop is CASGRRTEYTGELFF. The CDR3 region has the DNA TGTGCCAGCGGCCGAAGGACAGAGTACACCGGGGAGCTGTTTTTT. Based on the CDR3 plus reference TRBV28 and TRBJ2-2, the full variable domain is DVKVTQSSRYLVKRTGEKVFLECVQDMDHENMFWYRQDPGLGLRLIYFSYDVKMKEKGDIPEGYSVSREKKERFSLILESASTNQTSMYLCASGRRTEYTGELFFGEGSRLTVL.